This entry is about one T cell receptor (beta chain). The antigen is unknown. CDR1 is SGHDN, CDR2 FVKESK, per germline. The CDR3 totals 17 residues. V lost 3 bases to trimming and J lost 3 bases; unmatched junction nucleotides: 12. These data originate in a study of T cells in narcolepsy. Study-level background: Healthy controls were enrolled alongside patients with narcolepsy type 1 or type 2.

Measured with immunoSEQ multiplex PCR; TCRdb has only the in-frame clones, and not every one. The sample lists some 23,000 clones, just under 85% occurring once. Points from the study as a whole: Comparing one patient's CSF and blood CD4+ clonotypes highlighted HCRT- and TRIB2-specific autoreactive clonotypes. Healthy controls reportedly lacked the autoreactive clonotypes serially found in patients' blood.

The sequenced sample was CD45RA- memory CD4+ T cells from PBMCs. The chain joins TRBV14 to TRBJ2-5; 8 nucleotides match TRBD2. This receptor was identified in a human donor with narcolepsy. The CDR3 DNA sequence: TGTGCCAGCAGCCATGTCGTAGGGTTGCGGGAGGAAGAGACCCAGTACTTC. Its translation: CASSHVVGLREEETQYF. Drawing the rest from reference TRBV14 and TRBJ2-5, the complete variable domain is EAGVTQFPSHSVIEKGQTVTLRCDPISGHDNLYWYRRVMGKEIKFLLHFVKESKQDESGMPNNRFLAERTGGTYSTLKVQPAELEDSGVYFCASSHVVGLREEETQYFGPGTRLLVL.